A selection of T cell receptor beta chains follows, all from one sample in a study of CD8 T cells in ankylosing spondylitis. TCRdb redid the calling of the 5' RACE reads with MiXCR, one entry per CDR3 protein. This sample has around 490,000 distinct CDR3 sequences, with over 4% found just once. The sample consisted of blood, either unsorted or a sorted T cell fraction (not recorded which). The receptors here all came from a male donor with ankylosing spondylitis. Both conserved end residues are part of each CDR3. A D gene is named only where the DNA matches it firmly. Size is omitted from some rows. Given values are once, few, many or a class for expanded clones.

abundance	d_gene	v_gene	j_gene	CDR3aa	CDR3nt
many	TRBD1	TRBV7-2	TRBJ1-2	CASSSNRGHYGYTF	TGTGCCAGCAGCTCCAACAGGGGGCACTATGGCTACACCTTC
many	.	TRBV15	TRBJ2-3	CATSRERAYRSTDTQYF	TGTGCCACCAGCAGAGAAAGGGCCTATCGGAGCACAGATACGCAGTATTTT
.	TRBD2	TRBV10-3	TRBJ2-7	CAISERLAGGTEQYF	TGTGCCATCAGTGAGAGACTAGCGGGGGGGACTGAGCAGTACTTC
.	TRBD2	TRBV27	TRBJ2-3	CASSPSGTSGTDTQYF	TGTGCCAGCAGTCCCAGCGGGACTAGCGGCACAGATACGCAGTATTTT
many	.	TRBV29-1	TRBJ2-7	CSVAVSVSYEQYF	TGCAGCGTTGCAGTTTCAGTTTCCTACGAGCAGTACTTC
many	TRBD1	TRBV4-3	TRBJ1-2	CASSQRGQGLNYGYTF	TGCGCCAGCAGCCAGCGAGGACAGGGCCTTAACTATGGCTACACCTTC
many	.	TRBV5-1	TRBJ2-3	CASSLDGSTDTQYF	TGCGCCAGCAGCTTGGACGGAAGCACAGATACGCAGTATTTT
many	.	TRBV5-1	TRBJ1-1	CASSLAVGGPNTEAFF	TGCGCCAGCAGCTTGGCGGTTGGCGGACCAAACACTGAAGCTTTCTTT
many	.	TRBV28	TRBJ1-2	CASSPPGRLYGYTF	TGTGCCAGCAGTCCTCCGGGCAGACTCTATGGCTACACCTTC
.	.	TRBV5-5	TRBJ1-6	CASSLPQNSPLHF	TGTGCCAGCAGCTTGCCACAGAATTCACCCCTCCACTTT
many	.	TRBV21-1	TRBJ2-7	CASSKRTYGTGVHEQYF	TGTGCCAGCAGCAAAAGGACGTACGGGACAGGGGTACACGAGCAGTACTTC
many	.	TRBV7-9	TRBJ2-7	CASSPGGDRSYEQYF	TGTGCCAGCAGCCCAGGGGGGGACAGGTCCTACGAGCAGTACTTC
.	TRBD1	TRBV28	TRBJ1-1	CASRAQGGPEGAFF	TGTGCCAGCAGGGCTCAGGGGGGTCCTGAAGGAGCTTTCTTT
.	.	TRBV4-3	TRBJ1-1	CASSQGGRLNTEAFF	TGCGCCAGCAGCCAGGGCGGACGGTTGAACACTGAAGCTTTCTTT
many	.	TRBV15	TRBJ1-2	CATSKSGYGYTF	TGTGCCACCAGTAAATCAGGCTATGGCTACACCTTC
many	.	TRBV7-6	TRBJ1-5	CASSLYRVRYQPQHF	TGTGCCAGCAGCTTATACAGGGTTAGGTATCAGCCCCAGCATTTT
many	.	TRBV30	TRBJ2-1	CAWSTRETRQQFF	TGTGCCTGGAGTACTCGGGAGACTAGACAGCAGTTCTTC
many	.	TRBV20-1	TRBJ1-1	CSARRLTEAFF	TGCAGTGCTAGAAGACTCACGGAAGCTTTCTTT
many	.	TRBV2	TRBJ2-1	CASKGQFF	TGTGCCAGCAAGGGGCAGTTCTTC
many	TRBD1	TRBV11-2	TRBJ1-1	CASSLVGTATEAFF	TGTGCCAGCAGCTTAGTAGGGACAGCCACTGAAGCTTTCTTT
many	.	TRBV29-1	TRBJ1-3	CSVGLVGLSGNTIYF	TGCAGCGTTGGACTGGTGGGACTCTCTGGAAACACCATATATTTT
many	.	TRBV21-1	TRBJ2-7	CASSKGQGDEQYF	TGTGCCAGCAGCAAGGGACAGGGCGACGAGCAGTACTTC
few	TRBD1	TRBV5-1	TRBJ1-4	CASNNRGPSEKLFF	TGCGCCAGCAACAATAGGGGGCCTAGTGAAAAACTGTTTTTT
many	.	TRBV7-2	TRBJ2-1	CASSYWALNEQFF	TGTGCCAGCAGCTACTGGGCCCTCAATGAGCAGTTCTTC
many	.	TRBV9	TRBJ2-7	CASSSDRNNEQYF	TGTGCCAGCAGCTCGGACAGAAATAACGAGCAGTACTTC
many	.	TRBV12-3/TRBV12-4	TRBJ1-6	CASTGGNSPLHF	TGTGCCAGCACGGGGGGTAATTCACCCCTCCACTTT
many	.	TRBV7-9	TRBJ2-7	CASSPSPALRQYF	TGTGCCAGCAGTCCTTCCCCTGCTCTGCGGCAGTACTTC
few	.	TRBV7-2	TRBJ2-7	CASSLANSGSYEQYF	TGTGCCAGCAGCTTAGCCAATAGCGGCTCCTACGAGCAGTACTTC
many	.	TRBV5-5	TRBJ1-2	CASSGDDWLPRGYTF	TGTGCCAGCAGCGGCGACGACTGGTTACCTCGGGGCTACACCTTC
few	.	TRBV6-5	TRBJ2-1	CASSYAGQSHYNEQFF	TGTGCCAGCAGTTACGCAGGACAGAGTCACTACAATGAGCAGTTCTTC
many	TRBD1	TRBV29-1	TRBJ2-1	CSVTRGTGATYNEQFF	TGCAGCGTAACTAGAGGGACAGGGGCCACCTACAATGAGCAGTTCTTC
.	TRBD1	TRBV10-3	TRBJ1-5	CAIRTGDQPQHF	TGTGCCATACGGACAGGGGATCAGCCCCAGCATTTT
many	TRBD2	TRBV4-2	TRBJ2-3	CASSTGVAGGGDTQYF	TGTGCCAGCAGCACGGGGGTAGCGGGAGGGGGAGATACGCAGTATTTT
few	.	TRBV4-2	TRBJ2-7	CASSQDPQDEQYF	TGTGCCAGCAGCCAAGATCCCCAGGACGAGCAGTACTTC
many	.	TRBV6-1	TRBJ2-7	CASIVGGSYEQYF	TGTGCCAGCATTGTCGGGGGCTCCTACGAGCAGTACTTC
many	.	TRBV29-1	TRBJ1-1	CSVQSPTGLNTEAFF	TGCAGCGTTCAAAGCCCCACAGGGCTGAACACTGAAGCTTTCTTT
many	.	TRBV5-6	TRBJ1-1	CASSLVGSQRNTEAFF	TGTGCCAGCAGCTTGGTAGGTTCACAGAGAAACACTGAAGCTTTCTTT
many	.	TRBV29-1	TRBJ1-5	CSVGDGSNQPQHF	TGCAGCGTGGGGGACGGCAGCAATCAGCCCCAGCATTTT
many	TRBD1	TRBV10-3	TRBJ2-1	CAISDLTGEFNNEQFF	TGTGCCATCAGTGACCTAACAGGGGAGTTTAACAATGAGCAGTTCTTC
many	TRBD2	TRBV6-2/TRBV6-3	TRBJ2-3	CASSNLLAGAVDTQYF	TGTGCCAGCAGTAACCTACTAGCGGGAGCCGTAGATACGCAGTATTTT
many	.	TRBV4-3	TRBJ1-1	CASSQGQGVVTEAFF	TGCGCCAGCAGCCAAGGGCAGGGTGTGGTCACTGAAGCTTTCTTT
many	TRBD1	TRBV5-1	TRBJ2-1	CASSGPGQGVDEQFF	TGCGCCAGCAGCGGACCGGGACAGGGGGTGGATGAGCAGTTCTTC
.	.	TRBV4-3	TRBJ2-3	CASSRVGLDTQYF	TGCGCCAGCAGCAGAGTGGGGCTTGATACGCAGTATTTT
many	.	TRBV28	TRBJ1-2	CASSPIVAPRGYTF	TGTGCCAGCAGTCCAATAGTGGCGCCGCGGGGCTACACCTTC
many	.	TRBV4-3	TRBJ2-5	CASSQVWGLGQETQYF	TGCGCCAGCAGCCAAGTCTGGGGGTTGGGACAAGAGACCCAGTACTTC
many	.	TRBV10-3	TRBJ2-3	CAISDPRSTDTQYF	TGTGCCATCAGTGACCCCCGTAGCACAGATACGCAGTATTTT
many	TRBD1	TRBV3-1	TRBJ2-3	CASSGTGVGTDTQYF	TGTGCCAGCTCCGGGACAGGGGTGGGCACAGATACGCAGTATTTT
.	.	TRBV6-2/TRBV6-3	TRBJ1-2	CASSRTNGYTF	TGTGCCAGCAGTAGGACCAATGGCTACACCTTC